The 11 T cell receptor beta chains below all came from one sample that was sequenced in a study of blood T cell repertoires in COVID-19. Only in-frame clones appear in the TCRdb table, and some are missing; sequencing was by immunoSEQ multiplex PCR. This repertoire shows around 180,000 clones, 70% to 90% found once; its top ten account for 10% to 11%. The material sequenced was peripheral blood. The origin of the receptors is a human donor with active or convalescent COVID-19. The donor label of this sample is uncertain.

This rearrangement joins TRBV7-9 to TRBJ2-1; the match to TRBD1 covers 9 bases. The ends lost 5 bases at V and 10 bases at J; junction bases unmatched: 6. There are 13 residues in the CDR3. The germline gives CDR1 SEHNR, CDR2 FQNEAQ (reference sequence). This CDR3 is CASSVQGAGEQFF. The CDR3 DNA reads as TGTGCCAGCAGCGTACAGGGGGCGGGAGAGCAGTTCTTC.

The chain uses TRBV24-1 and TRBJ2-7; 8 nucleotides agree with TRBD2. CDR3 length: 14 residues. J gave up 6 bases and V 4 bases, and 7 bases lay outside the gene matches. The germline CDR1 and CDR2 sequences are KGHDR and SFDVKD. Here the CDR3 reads CATSDTGGGGEQYF. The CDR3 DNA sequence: TGTGCCACCAGTGACACCGGGGGGGGAGGCGAGCAGTACTTC.

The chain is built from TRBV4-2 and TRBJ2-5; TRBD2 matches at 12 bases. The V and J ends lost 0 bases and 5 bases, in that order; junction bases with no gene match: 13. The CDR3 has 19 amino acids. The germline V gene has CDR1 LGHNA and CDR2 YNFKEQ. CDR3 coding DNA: TGTGCCAGCAGCCAAGATAGGGCTAGCGGGGGGGCGAGGGAGGAGACCCAGTACTTC. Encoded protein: CASSQDRASGGAREETQYF.

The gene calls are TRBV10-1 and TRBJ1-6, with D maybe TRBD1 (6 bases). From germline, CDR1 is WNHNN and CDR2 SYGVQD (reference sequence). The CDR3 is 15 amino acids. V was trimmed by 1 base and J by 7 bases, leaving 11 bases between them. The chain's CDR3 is CASSEFTGLNSPLHF. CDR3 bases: TGCGCCAGCAGTGAGTTTACAGGGTTGAATTCACCCCTCCACTTT.

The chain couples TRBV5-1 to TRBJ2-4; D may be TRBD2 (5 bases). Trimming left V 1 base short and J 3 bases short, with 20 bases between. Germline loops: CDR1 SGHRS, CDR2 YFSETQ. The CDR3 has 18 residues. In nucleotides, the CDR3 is TGCGCCAGCAGCTTGACCCCTTCGGGGAACCGTAACAAAAACATTCAGTACTTC. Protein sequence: CASSLTPSGNRNKNIQYF.

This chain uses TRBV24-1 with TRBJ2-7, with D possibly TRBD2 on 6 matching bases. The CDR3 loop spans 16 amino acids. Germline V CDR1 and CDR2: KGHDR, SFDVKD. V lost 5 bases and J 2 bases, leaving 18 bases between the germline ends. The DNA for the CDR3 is TGTGCCACCAGTGCCGCGGGAAGCGGGCGGACCTACGAGCAGTACTTC. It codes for CATSAAGSGRTYEQYF.

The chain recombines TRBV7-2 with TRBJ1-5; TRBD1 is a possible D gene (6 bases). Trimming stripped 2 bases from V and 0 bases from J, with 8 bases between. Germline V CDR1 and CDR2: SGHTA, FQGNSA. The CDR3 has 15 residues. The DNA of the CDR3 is TGTGCCAGCAGCTTACAGGGGATTAGCAATCAGCCCCAGCATTTT. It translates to CASSLQGISNQPQHF.

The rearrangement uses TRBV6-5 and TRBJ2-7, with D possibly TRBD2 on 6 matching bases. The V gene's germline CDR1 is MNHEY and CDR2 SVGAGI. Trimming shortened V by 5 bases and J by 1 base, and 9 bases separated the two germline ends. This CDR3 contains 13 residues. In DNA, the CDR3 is TGTGCCAGCAGTCTTGGACTATCCTACGAGCAGTACTTC. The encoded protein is CASSLGLSYEQYF.

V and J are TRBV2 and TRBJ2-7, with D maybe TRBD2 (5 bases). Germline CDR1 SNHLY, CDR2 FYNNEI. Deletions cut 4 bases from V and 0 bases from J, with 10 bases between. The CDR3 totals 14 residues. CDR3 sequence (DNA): TGTGCCAGCAGTGGCCGACGGGACTCCTACGAGCAGTACTTC. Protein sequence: CASSGRRDSYEQYF. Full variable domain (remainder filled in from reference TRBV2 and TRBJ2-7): EPEVTQTPSHQVTQMGQEVILRCVPISNHLYFYWYRQILGQKVEFLVSFYNNEISEKSEIFDDQFSVERPDGSNFTLKIRSTKLEDSAMYFCASSGRRDSYEQYFGPGTRLTVT.

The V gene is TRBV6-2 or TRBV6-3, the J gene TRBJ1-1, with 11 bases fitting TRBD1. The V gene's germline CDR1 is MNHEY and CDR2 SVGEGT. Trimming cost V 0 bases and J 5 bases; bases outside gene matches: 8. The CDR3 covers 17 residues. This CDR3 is CASSYSRRGTGGTEAFF. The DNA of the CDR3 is TGTGCCAGCAGTTACTCGCGTAGAGGGACAGGGGGGACTGAAGCTTTCTTT.

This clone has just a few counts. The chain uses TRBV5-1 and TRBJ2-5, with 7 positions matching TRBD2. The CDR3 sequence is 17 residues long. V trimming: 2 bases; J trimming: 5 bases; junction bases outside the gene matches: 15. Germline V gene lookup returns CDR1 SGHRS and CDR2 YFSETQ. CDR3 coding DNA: TGCGCCAGCAGCTTTGGTTTTATCGCGGGAGTCCCCGAGACCCAGTACTTC. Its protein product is CASSFGFIAGVPETQYF.